This T cell receptor (beta chain) was sequenced in a study of T cells in Graves' hyperthyroidism and ophthalmopathy. Study-level findings and limits: Blood also carried most thyroid clonotypes expanded above 0.001. Ophthalmopathy stood apart from stable hyperthyroidism in a 13 V-J model.

Germline V gives CDR1 MDHEN, CDR2 SYDVKM. The V and J ends lost 3 bases and 0 bases respectively, with 8 bases between them. This CDR3 is 15 amino acids long. Patients were excluded for uncontrolled infection, other autoimmune disease, pregnancy or lactation. This clonotype was picked up many times. Antigen unknown. Amplification yielded TCR beta CDR3 regions, with RNA transcripts as the source. The TCR CDR3 first-round RT-PCR relied on the HTBI primer set. Using its own MiXCR run on the multiplex PCR reads, TCRdb lists one record per CDR3 protein. This sample has about 640,000 distinct CDR3 sequences; more than 14% occur once, and the top ten carry about 12%.

The chain couples TRBV28 to TRBJ1-4; a weak D match, TRBD1 (5 bases). The sample taken for sequencing was blood. The receptor was isolated from a woman in her 50s with Graves' ophthalmopathy. The CDR3 DNA follows: TGTGCCAGCAGTTTGGGGGGTGCAACTAATGAAAAACTGTTTTTT. Its translation is CASSLGGATNEKLFF.